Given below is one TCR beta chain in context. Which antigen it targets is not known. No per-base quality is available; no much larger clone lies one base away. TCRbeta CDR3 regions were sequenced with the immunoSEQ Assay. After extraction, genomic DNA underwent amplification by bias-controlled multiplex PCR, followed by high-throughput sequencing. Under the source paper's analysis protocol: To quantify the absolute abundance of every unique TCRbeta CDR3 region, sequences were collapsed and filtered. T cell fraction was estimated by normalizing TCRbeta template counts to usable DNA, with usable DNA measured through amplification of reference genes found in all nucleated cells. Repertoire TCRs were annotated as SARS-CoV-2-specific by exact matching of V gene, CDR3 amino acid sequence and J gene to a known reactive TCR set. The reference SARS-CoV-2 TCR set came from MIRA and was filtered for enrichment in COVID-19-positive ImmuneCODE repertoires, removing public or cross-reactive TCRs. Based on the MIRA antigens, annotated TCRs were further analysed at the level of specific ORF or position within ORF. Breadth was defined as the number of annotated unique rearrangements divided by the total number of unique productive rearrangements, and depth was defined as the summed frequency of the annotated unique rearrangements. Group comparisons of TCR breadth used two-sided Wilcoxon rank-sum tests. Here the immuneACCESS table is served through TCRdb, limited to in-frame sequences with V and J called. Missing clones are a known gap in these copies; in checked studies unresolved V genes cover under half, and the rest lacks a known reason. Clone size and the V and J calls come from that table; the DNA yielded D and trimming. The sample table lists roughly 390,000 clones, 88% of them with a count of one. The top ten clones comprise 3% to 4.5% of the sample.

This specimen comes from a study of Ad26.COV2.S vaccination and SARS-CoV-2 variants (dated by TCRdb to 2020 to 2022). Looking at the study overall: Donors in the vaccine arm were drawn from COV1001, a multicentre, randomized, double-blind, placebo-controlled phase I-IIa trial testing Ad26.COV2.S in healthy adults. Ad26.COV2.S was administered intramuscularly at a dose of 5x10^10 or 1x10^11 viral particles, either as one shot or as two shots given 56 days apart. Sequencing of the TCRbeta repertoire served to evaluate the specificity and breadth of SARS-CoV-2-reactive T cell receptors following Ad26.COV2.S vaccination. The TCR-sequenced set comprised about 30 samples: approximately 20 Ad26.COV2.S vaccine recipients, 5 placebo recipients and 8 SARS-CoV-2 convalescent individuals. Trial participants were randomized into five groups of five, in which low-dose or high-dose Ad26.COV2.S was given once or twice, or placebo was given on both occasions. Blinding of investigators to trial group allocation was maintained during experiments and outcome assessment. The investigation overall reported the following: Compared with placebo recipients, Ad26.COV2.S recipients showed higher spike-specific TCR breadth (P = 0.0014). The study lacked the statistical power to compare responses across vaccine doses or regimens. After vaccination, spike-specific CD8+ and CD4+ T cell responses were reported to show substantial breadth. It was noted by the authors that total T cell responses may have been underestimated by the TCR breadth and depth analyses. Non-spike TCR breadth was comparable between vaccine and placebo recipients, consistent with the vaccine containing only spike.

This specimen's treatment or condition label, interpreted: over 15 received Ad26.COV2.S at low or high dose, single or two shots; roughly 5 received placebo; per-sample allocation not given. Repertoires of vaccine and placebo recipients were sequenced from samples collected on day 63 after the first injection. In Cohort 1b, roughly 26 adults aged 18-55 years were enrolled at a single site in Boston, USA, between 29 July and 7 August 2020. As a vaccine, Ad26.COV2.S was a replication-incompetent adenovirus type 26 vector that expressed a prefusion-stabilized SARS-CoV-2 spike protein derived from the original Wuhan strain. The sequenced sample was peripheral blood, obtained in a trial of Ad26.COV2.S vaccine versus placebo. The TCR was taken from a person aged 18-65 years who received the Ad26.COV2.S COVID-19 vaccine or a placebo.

The encoded CDR3 is CASSQDGAGGGETQYF. The DNA sequence reads TGTGCCAGCAGCCAAGATGGCGCGGGGGGCGGAGAGACCCAGTACTTC. The receptor chain draws on TRBV4-2 and TRBJ2-5; 8 bases in the middle match TRBD2. The germline V gene sets CDR1 to LGHNA and CDR2 to YNFKEQ. Trimming leaves V shorter by 0 bases and J shorter by 4 bases, with the junction holding 7 bases beyond the gene matches. The CDR3 runs 16 residues from the cysteine to the phenylalanine. Just the 48-base CDR3 DNA is kept, in frame starting at base 1.